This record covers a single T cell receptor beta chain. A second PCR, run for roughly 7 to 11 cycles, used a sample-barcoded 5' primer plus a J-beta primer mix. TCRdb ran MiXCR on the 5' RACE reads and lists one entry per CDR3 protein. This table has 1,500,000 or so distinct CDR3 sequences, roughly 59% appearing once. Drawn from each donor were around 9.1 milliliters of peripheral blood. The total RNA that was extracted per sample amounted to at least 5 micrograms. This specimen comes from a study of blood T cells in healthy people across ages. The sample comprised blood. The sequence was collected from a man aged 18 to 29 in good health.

The CDR3 coding sequence is TGTGCCAGCAGCGAGGAGGGTTTGGACACTGAAGCTTTCTTT. Amino acids: CASSEEGLDTEAFF. The chain has TRBV5-6 and TRBJ1-1; D gene unclear. CDR3 length: 14 amino acids. Looked up from germline, CDR1 is SGHDT and CDR2 is YYEEEE. The V and J ends lost 4 bases and 3 bases respectively, with 13 bases between them.